Below are 5 T cell receptor beta chains sequenced from a single sample in a study of tumor-infiltrating lymphocytes in primary liver carcinoma. For blood RNA, unsorted whole blood served as the source, and germline DNA was extracted too. From approximately 530 ng of total RNA, TCR beta-specific cDNA was reverse-transcribed using a constant-region primer. Each TCR beta library was derived from three nested multiplex PCR rounds that employed slightly modified ARM-PCR. TRBV1-TRBV30 forward primers paired with a C-beta reverse primer were used in the first two PCR rounds, which ran approximately 10 cycles each. TCRdb re-called the multiplex PCR reads with MiXCR, one entry per CDR3 protein. The table includes about 300,000 distinct CDR3 sequences, less than 75% detected once. Sequencing input: peripheral blood. Every receptor here comes from a man between 35 and 55 years old with primary liver carcinoma and hepatitis B virus infection.

This rearrangement joins TRBV11-2 to TRBJ2-1; tentatively, D is TRBD1 or TRBD2 (5 bases each). Trimming left V 5 bases short and J 10 bases short, with 21 bases between. CDR1 is SGHAT, CDR2 FQNNGV, per germline. This CDR3 has 15 residues. CDR3 sequence: CASSPLGTESNEQFF. The CDR3 DNA is TGTGCCAGCAGCCCCCTAGGGACGGAGAGCAACGAGCAGTTCTTC.

CDR3 loop: CASSFPENNEQFF. In DNA, the CDR3 is TGTGCCAGCAGTTTTCCGGAAAACAATGAGCAGTTCTTC. V gene TRBV28 combines with J gene TRBJ2-1, with D unresolved. This CDR3 contains 13 residues. The V and J ends lost 3 bases and 5 bases respectively, with 8 bases between them. Germline values: CDR1 MDHEN, CDR2 SYDVKM.

The chain employs TRBV28 and TRBJ2-5, with 14 bases matching TRBD2. CDR1 and CDR2 from the germline V gene are MDHEN and SYDVKM. CDR3 length: 18 amino acids. V trimming: 8 bases; J trimming: 4 bases; junction bases outside the gene matches: 15. The DNA of the CDR3 is TGTGCCAGCTGCATAAACACCGGACTAGCGGGAGGAGGAGAGACCCAGTACTTC. Translated, it gives CASCINTGLAGGGETQYF.

This clonotype was observed a handful of times. CDR3 sequence (DNA): TGCGCCAGCAGCCCCGACGGGGCCACCGGGGAGCTGTTTTTT. Its protein product is CASSPDGATGELFF. V usage is TRBV5-1 and J usage is TRBJ2-2; D may be TRBD1 or TRBD2 (5 bases each). Germline CDR1 reads SGHRS; CDR2 reads YFSETQ. The CDR3 extends over 14 amino acids. V was shortened by 4 bases and J by 4 bases, with 11 bases between the two germline ends.

On this clonotype itself: One end of the junction is discordant with germline, which a read error may explain. This chain connects TRBV12-3 or TRBV12-4 to TRBJ2-7; TRBD2 matches 13 bases. The CDR3 has 16 residues. The DNA of the CDR3 is TGTGACAGCAGTGTCGGGACTAGCGGGGCCTCCTACGAGCAGTACTTC. Translated, it gives CDSSVGTSGASYEQYF.